This TCR beta chain was identified in a study of T-cell reconstitution after alpha-beta-depleted transplantation in children. Researchers prepared the TCRbeta library using unique molecular identifiers, the study reports. TCRdb re-called the PCR reads with MiXCR, one entry per CDR3 protein. The sample lists about 370,000 distinct CDR3 sequences, 20% occurring once. Germline V gene data show CDR1 as SGHRS and CDR2 as YFSETQ. The CDR3 sequence is 14 residues long. Trimming removed 4 bases from V and 5 bases from J; junction bases left unmatched: 7. In its sample, this clonotype was seen a few times. The TCR originated in a human donor who donated a stem cell graft to a child with acute myeloid leukemia. Source: PBMCs from the stem cell graft donor, taken from the stem cell graft. The J gene is TRBJ2-7, the V gene TRBV5-1; 9 positions match TRBD2. The CDR3 spells CASSPLAGEDEQYF. Here the CDR3 DNA reads TGCGCCAGCAGCCCTTTAGCGGGGGAGGACGAGCAGTACTTC. Combining the CDR3 with reference TRBV5-1 and TRBJ2-7 gives the whole variable domain KAGVTQTPRYLIKTRGQQVTLSCSPISGHRSVSWYQQTPGQGLQFLFEYFSETQRNKGNFPGRFSGRQFSNSRSEMNVSTLELGDSALYLCASSPLAGEDEQYFGPGTRLTVT.